A single sample gave rise to the 21 T cell receptor beta chains below, sequenced in a study of OX40 agonist ivuxolimab in advanced cancers. Repertoires were generated with immunoSEQ multiplex PCR, while TCRdb's copy carries only in-frame clones and drops some. The data show around 84,000 clones, 70% to 85% seen once. This material consisted of CD4+ or CD8+ T cells sorted from blood, taken in a trial of the OX40 agonist ivuxolimab. The receptors derive from an adult with an advanced solid tumor such as melanoma, head and neck, liver or kidney cancer.

This sequence joins TRBV19 and TRBJ2-7, with a tentative D call TRBD2 (6 bases). The CDR3 totals 16 residues. The ends were cut back, 1 base at V and 4 bases at J, with 17 bases in the middle. Germline V gives CDR1 LNHDA, CDR2 SQIVND (reference sequence). This CDR3 is CASSIAVEGPGYEQYF. The CDR3 bases are TGTGCCAGTAGTATAGCGGTGGAGGGGCCAGGGTACGAGCAGTACTTC. Full variable domain (outside the CDR3, taken from reference TRBV19 and TRBJ2-7): DGGITQSPKYLFRKEGQNVTLSCEQNLNHDAMYWYRQDPGQGLRLIYYSQIVNDFQKGDIAEGYSVSREKKESFPLTVTSAQKNPTAFYLCASSIAVEGPGYEQYFGPGTRLTVT.

The chain has TRBV5-1 and TRBJ2-1; D is ambiguous. Germline CDR1 and CDR2: SGHRS and YFSETQ. Trimming pared 3 bases from V and 4 bases from J, leaving 11 bases between. This CDR3 has 14 residues. The CDR3 sequence: CASSSATTYNEQFF. CDR3 bases: TGCGCCAGCAGCTCTGCAACTACTTACAATGAGCAGTTCTTC.

This sequence joins TRBV7-2 and TRBJ2-3, with D perhaps matching TRBD1 (7 bases). The CDR3 extends over 19 amino acids. Germline values: CDR1 SGHTA, CDR2 FQGNSA. Trimming pared 5 bases from V and 0 bases from J, leaving 24 bases between. This chain's CDR3 is CASSHRGTDLRTSTDTQYF. In DNA, the CDR3 is TGTGCCAGCAGCCACCGGGGGACAGACCTCAGGACCAGCACAGATACGCAGTATTTT.

On this clone: At one of its ends the junction is not consistent with the germline gene, which may arise from a read error. The chain joins TRBV7-7 to TRBJ2-2; weak D call: TRBD1 (5 bases). This CDR3 spans 14 amino acids. Germline-derived CDR1 and CDR2 are SSHAT and FNYEAQ (reference sequence). The CDR3: CASSSQENTGELFF. CDR3 coding DNA: TGTGCTAGCAGCTCACAGGAGAACACCGGGGAGCTGTTTTTT.

The chain has TRBV9 and TRBJ2-4; 9 bases map to TRBD2. Germline V gene lookup returns CDR1 SGDLS and CDR2 YYNGEE. V lost 5 bases to trimming and J lost 5 bases; unmatched junction nucleotides: 2. The CDR3 spans 13 residues. The CDR3 loop reads CASSRLAENIQYF. The CDR3 DNA follows: TGTGCCAGCAGTCGACTAGCGGAAAACATTCAGTACTTC.

The chain employs TRBV19 and TRBJ2-1; 7 bases line up with TRBD2. This CDR3 comprises 17 residues. With V trimmed by 7 bases and J by 8 bases, 20 bases remained unmatched. CDR1 and CDR2 from the germline V gene are LNHDA and SQIVND (reference sequence). The CDR3 DNA follows: TGTGCCAGTACTACACGACTGGGGGGGAGGGCCAAATATGAGCAGTTCTTC. Amino acids: CASTTRLGGRAKYEQFF.

The gene calls are TRBV6-6 and TRBJ2-7, with D perhaps TRBD1 or TRBD2 (5 bases each). This CDR3 contains 13 residues. CDR1 MNHNY and CDR2 SVGAGI come from the germline V gene (reference sequence). V was cut by 4 bases and J by 4 bases, with 11 bases left in between. The CDR3: CASSLRGEYEQYF. The CDR3 DNA reads TGTGCCAGCAGTTTGAGAGGGGAATACGAGCAGTACTTC.

V and J are TRBV19 and TRBJ1-5; no firm D call. Trimming cost V 3 bases and J 2 bases, with 8 bases left between them. This CDR3 has 14 residues. Germline V CDR1 and CDR2: LNHDA, SQIVND (reference sequence). CDR3 sequence (DNA): TGTGCCAGTAGTATGGTGTCAGGCAATCAGCCCCAGCATTTT. It is translated as CASSMVSGNQPQHF.

V is TRBV15 and J is TRBJ2-3; 9 nucleotides align to TRBD2. The CDR3 totals 17 residues. The germline gives CDR1 LNHNV, CDR2 YYDKDF (reference sequence). Losses at the gene ends were 0 bases for V and 4 bases for J; bases not matched to a gene: 8. This chain's CDR3 is CATSRDSAGGPSDTQYF. CDR3 DNA sequence: TGTGCCACCAGCAGAGATTCTGCGGGAGGGCCATCAGATACGCAGTATTTT.

V and J are TRBV5-6 and TRBJ1-2; D not resolved. Germline CDR1 and CDR2: SGHDT and YYEEEE. The CDR3 totals 14 residues. The ends were cut back, 0 bases at V and 8 bases at J, with 14 bases in the middle. DNA of the CDR3: TGTGCCAGCAGCTTGGTCGTAGGGATGGGGGGCTACACCTTC. Translation: CASSLVVGMGGYTF.

The chain is built from TRBV11-2 and TRBJ2-3; 8 nucleotides agree with TRBD2. V was pared by 11 bases and J by 5 bases, with 15 bases of the junction left unmatched. The germline V gene has CDR1 SGHAT and CDR2 FQNNGV. This CDR3 region has 15 residues. The CDR3 reads CAAAVPGGVGDTQYF. Written as DNA, the CDR3 is TGTGCCGCAGCCGTCCCGGGGGGGGTCGGAGATACGCAGTATTTT.

The chain joins TRBV28 to TRBJ2-2, with 9 bases fitting TRBD1. This CDR3 comprises 15 residues. Germline V gene sequence: CDR1 MDHEN, CDR2 SYDVKM. The V gene end was trimmed by 2 bases and the J gene end by 7 bases; junction bases not matched to a gene: 5. The CDR3 bases are TGTGCCAGCAGTTTAGGGGACAGGGTCGTCGGGGAGCTGTTTTTT. Protein: CASSLGDRVVGELFF.

The V gene is TRBV4-1, the J gene TRBJ2-1; D may be TRBD1 or TRBD2 (5 bases each). The CDR3 totals 14 residues. Trimming cost V 4 bases and J 8 bases, with 15 bases left between them. Germline V gene sequence: CDR1 MGHRA, CDR2 YSYEKL. CDR3 in DNA: TGCGCCAGCAGCCCGGGGCTAGCTCTCGATGAGCAGTTCTTC. Its protein product is CASSPGLALDEQFF.

This chain joins TRBV28 and TRBJ2-5; 12 nucleotides agree with TRBD2. CDR3 size: 17 residues. The trim removed 3 bases at V and 5 bases at J, leaving 10 bases unmatched. Germline values: CDR1 MDHEN, CDR2 SYDVKM. The CDR3 loop is CASSFGSSGRAWETQYF. The CDR3 DNA reads TGTGCCAGCAGTTTTGGGTCTAGCGGGAGGGCCTGGGAGACCCAGTACTTC.

The rearrangement joins TRBV18 to TRBJ1-4, with a possible D match to TRBD1 (5 bases). V lost 1 base to trimming and J lost 7 bases, with 10 bases between them. The CDR3 totals 14 residues. The V gene's germline CDR1 is KGHSH and CDR2 LQKENI. For the CDR3, the DNA is TGTGCCAGCTCACCACAGGGGCGGCGTGAAAAACTGTTTTTT. Its protein is CASSPQGRREKLFF.

The rearrangement joins TRBV11-1 to TRBJ2-7; TRBD1 might be the D (7 bases). The CDR3 extends over 18 amino acids. Germline-derived CDR1 and CDR2 are SGHAT and FQDESV (reference sequence). Trimming took off 2 bases at V and 3 bases at J, with 23 bases between the two ends. Here the CDR3 reads CASSLQGGGAGSYYEQYF. The CDR3 bases are TGTGCCAGCAGCTTACAAGGAGGGGGCGCCGGATCCTACTACGAGCAGTACTTC.

Only one count was recorded for this clone. This chain connects TRBV28 to TRBJ1-4, with 10 positions matching TRBD1. Losses at the gene ends were 6 bases for V and 5 bases for J; bases not matched to a gene: 6. The CDR3 extends over 15 amino acids. Germline CDR1 and CDR2: MDHEN and SYDVKM. The CDR3 nucleotides are TGTGCCAGCAGAGCCTGGACAGGGGGAAATGAAAAACTGTTTTTT. This gives the protein CASRAWTGGNEKLFF.

The rearrangement uses TRBV19 and TRBJ1-2; no clear D gene. CDR3 length: 13 residues. Trimming removed 4 bases from V and 7 bases from J, with 13 bases in between. Germline V CDR1 and CDR2: LNHDA, SQIVND (reference sequence). This chain's CDR3 is CASSRSQERGYTF. CDR3 nucleotide sequence: TGTGCCAGTAGTAGGTCTCAGGAGCGTGGCTACACCTTC.

This clone was seen a handful of times. The chain couples TRBV7-2 to TRBJ1-1; D remains unclear. The CDR3 is 13 amino acids. The V end lost 5 bases, the J end lost 1 base, and 8 bases lay between the germline ends. Looked up from germline, CDR1 is SGHTA and CDR2 is FQGNSA. The CDR3 spells CASSPRQNTEAFF. DNA of the CDR3: TGTGCCAGCAGCCCACGACAGAACACTGAAGCTTTCTTT.

V gene TRBV10-3 combines with J gene TRBJ2-1; 8 nucleotides agree with TRBD2. The V segment lost 7 bases and the J segment 7 bases; nucleotides outside the gene matches: 3. CDR3 length equals 12 residues. Germline V lookup: CDR1 ENHRY, CDR2 SYGVKD. The CDR3 sequence is CAIKSGGNEQFF. The CDR3 DNA follows: TGTGCCATCAAGTCGGGAGGGAATGAGCAGTTCTTC.

This clone was observed a single time. The CDR3 is CASSLVSGYNEQFF. As DNA, the CDR3 is TGTGCCAGCAGCTTAGTGAGCGGGTACAATGAGCAGTTCTTC. The V call is TRBV7-8, the J call TRBJ2-1; weak D call: TRBD2 (6 bases). CDR3 length: 14 residues. V was cut by 1 base and J by 4 bases, with 8 bases left in between. Germline V CDR1 and CDR2: SGHVS, FQNEAQ.